The T cell receptor beta chain under discussion was sequenced for a study of blood T cell repertoires in COVID-19 (dated by TCRdb to the early 2020s). About the study as a whole: Collaborator samples came from the United States, Italy and Spain and covered acute and convalescent phases of COVID-19. Sample metadata almost always included a de-identified subject ID, COVID-19 status, age in years and sex. Where available, HLA class I and class II types were obtained from metadata supplied by the sample provider rather than from assay-based typing. A freely available public database, intended as a resource for researchers studying the immune response to SARS-CoV-2, is where the repertoires were released. The material from the prospective study consisted of cDNA or gDNA derived from T cells, B-cell-depleted T cells, or PBMCs. Subjects who had been exposed to COVID-19, were actively infected with it, or had recovered from it provided the deeply sampled blood TCRbeta repertoires that made up the dataset. The samples were drawn from the first 160 participants of the ongoing ImmuneRACE study and from over a thousand subjects provided by 6 global collaborators.

With respect to this clone: Its recognized antigen is unknown. No base quality information exists; no much larger clone differs at one position.

The immunoSEQ Assay, a bias-controlled multiplex PCR, was used to amplify TCRbeta CDR3 regions from genomic DNA. The authors' analysis ran thus. Within the assay, amplification of reference gene primers was used to estimate how many nucleated cells each sample contained. Sequence reads were collapsed and filtered to measure the absolute abundance of every unique TCRbeta CDR3 rearrangement. Productive Simpson clonality was computed per sample as the square root of Simpson's diversity index over productive rearrangements. TCRdb re-hosts the immuneACCESS table, in-frame sequences only. Its copies lack some clones; in the studies checked, an unresolved V gene accounts for under half of them, and the cause for the rest is not known. The DNA gave D and trimming, while V, J and clone size come from that table. The sample records about 320,000 clones, roughly 85% of which are singletons. 1.5% to 2% of the sample belongs to the ten largest clones.

The research as a whole found: The amount of clinical and demographic metadata varied by source and participant and was provided uncurated.

Looking up the germline V gene (reference sequence) yields CDR1 MNHEY and CDR2 SMNVEV. V is trimmed back by 9 bases and J by 6 bases, and the junction contains 7 bases that no gene match accounts for. The CDR3 spans 14 residues, from the cysteine through the phenylalanine. Just CDR3 DNA is preserved here, 42 bases in frame from base 1. Participants in the prospective study were aged roughly 18 to 100 years, lived in 24 United States geographic areas, and enrolled through a virtual design. In the prospective study, cohorts were assigned on the basis of participant-reported clinical history obtained from a screening survey and a study questionnaire. Exposed participants had been in contact, within 2 weeks of entering the study, with a person who had a PCR-confirmed or clinician-diagnosed case of COVID-19. In the prospective study, mobile phlebotomists collected whole blood, serum and a nasopharyngeal or oropharyngeal swab from each participant. Participants in the prospective study had the option to provide additional blood draws and questionnaires over a roughly 2-month period. Before DNA extraction, prospective study blood samples were shipped either frozen or at room temperature.

This clonotype was sampled from a woman aged 25 to 39 who had been exposed to COVID-19. Sequencing was done on a sample of PBMCs or T cells enriched from blood (not recorded which). The sequence is built from TRBV27 and TRBJ2-1, with 11 junctional bases fitting TRBD2. The CDR3 region has the sequence CASDLGLAGNEQFF. The nucleotide sequence is TGTGCCAGTGACCTAGGACTAGCGGGCAATGAGCAGTTCTTC.